This T cell receptor (beta chain) appears in the sequencing data of a study of blood T cells in healthy people across ages. Findings and limits, study-wide: Percentage of naive T cells showed a strong correlation with TCR beta diversity. Diversity was higher, and naive CD4+ cells more numerous, in long-lived donors than in aged donors.

J lost 4 bases, V lost 3 bases, and 9 bases had no gene match. Germline values: CDR1 SQVTM, CDR2 ANQGSEA. The CDR3 extends over 16 amino acids. The people who gave samples were healthy Caucasians from Russia, aged roughly 6 to 100. A minimum of 7 million PBMCs was isolated per sample. With a J-beta primer mix and a sample-barcoded 5' primer, a second PCR ran 7 to 11 cycles. TCRdb used MiXCR to reprocess the 5' RACE reads, holding one entry per CDR3 protein. The data contain some 780,000 distinct CDR3 sequences, roughly 50% of them singletons. About this clonotype: What it binds is unknown.

The sample taken for sequencing was blood. The clonotype comes from a man aged 35-49 years in good health. This sequence joins TRBV29-1 and TRBJ2-7, with 13 bases fitting TRBD2. This CDR3 is CSVEGGGLAGSYEQYF. CDR3 nucleotide sequence: TGCAGCGTTGAGGGGGGGGGACTAGCGGGATCTTACGAGCAGTACTTC.